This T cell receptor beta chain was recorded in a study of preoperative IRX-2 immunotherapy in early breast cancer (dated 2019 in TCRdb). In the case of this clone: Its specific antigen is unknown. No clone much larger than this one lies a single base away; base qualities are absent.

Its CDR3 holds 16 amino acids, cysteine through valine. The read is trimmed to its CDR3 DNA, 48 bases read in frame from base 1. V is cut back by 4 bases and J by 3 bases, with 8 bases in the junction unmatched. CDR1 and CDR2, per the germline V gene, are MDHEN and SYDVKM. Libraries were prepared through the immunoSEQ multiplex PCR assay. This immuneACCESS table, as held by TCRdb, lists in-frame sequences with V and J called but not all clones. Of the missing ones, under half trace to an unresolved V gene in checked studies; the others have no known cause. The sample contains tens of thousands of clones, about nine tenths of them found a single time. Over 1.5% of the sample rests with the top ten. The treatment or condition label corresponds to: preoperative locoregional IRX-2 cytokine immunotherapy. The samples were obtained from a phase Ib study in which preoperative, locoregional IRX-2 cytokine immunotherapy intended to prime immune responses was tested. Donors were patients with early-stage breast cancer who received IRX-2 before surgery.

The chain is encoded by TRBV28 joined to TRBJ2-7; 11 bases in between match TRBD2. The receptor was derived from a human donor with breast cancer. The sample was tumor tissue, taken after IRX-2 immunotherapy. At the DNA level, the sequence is TGTGCCAGCAGTTCACCCGGGACTAGCGGCAGCTACGAGCAGTACGTC. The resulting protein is CASSSPGTSGSYEQYV.